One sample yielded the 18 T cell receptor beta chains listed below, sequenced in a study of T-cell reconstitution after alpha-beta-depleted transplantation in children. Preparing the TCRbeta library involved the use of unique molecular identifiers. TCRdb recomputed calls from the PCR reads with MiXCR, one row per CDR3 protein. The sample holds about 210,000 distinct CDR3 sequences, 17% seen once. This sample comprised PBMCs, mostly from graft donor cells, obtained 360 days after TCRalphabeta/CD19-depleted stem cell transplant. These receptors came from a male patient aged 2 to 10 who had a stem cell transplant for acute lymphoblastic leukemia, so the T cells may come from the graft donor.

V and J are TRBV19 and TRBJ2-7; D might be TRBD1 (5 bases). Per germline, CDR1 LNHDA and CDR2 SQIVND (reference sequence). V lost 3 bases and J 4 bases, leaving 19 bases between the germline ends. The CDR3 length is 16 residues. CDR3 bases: TGTGCCAGTAGTATCCCCCACAATTCTCAGGGATACGAGCAGTACTTC. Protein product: CASSIPHNSQGYEQYF.

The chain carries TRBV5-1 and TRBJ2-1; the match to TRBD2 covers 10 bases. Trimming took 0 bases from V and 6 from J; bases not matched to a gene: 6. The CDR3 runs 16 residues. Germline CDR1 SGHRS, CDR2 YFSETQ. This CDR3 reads CASSLVLAGAFNEQFF. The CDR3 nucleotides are TGCGCCAGCAGCTTGGTCCTAGCGGGGGCCTTCAATGAGCAGTTCTTC.

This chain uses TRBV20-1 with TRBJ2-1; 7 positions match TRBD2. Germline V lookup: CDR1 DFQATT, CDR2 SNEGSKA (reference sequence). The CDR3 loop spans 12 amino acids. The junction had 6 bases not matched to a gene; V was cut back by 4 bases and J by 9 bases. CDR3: CSATQSGVEQFF. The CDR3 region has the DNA TGCAGTGCTACCCAAAGCGGGGTTGAGCAGTTCTTC.

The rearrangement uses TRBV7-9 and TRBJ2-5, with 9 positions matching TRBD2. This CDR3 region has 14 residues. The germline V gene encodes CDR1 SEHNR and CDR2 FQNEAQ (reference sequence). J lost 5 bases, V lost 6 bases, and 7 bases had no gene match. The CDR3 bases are TGTGCCAGCAGTTCAACCGGGACTAGCGAGACCCAGTACTTC. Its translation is CASSSTGTSETQYF.

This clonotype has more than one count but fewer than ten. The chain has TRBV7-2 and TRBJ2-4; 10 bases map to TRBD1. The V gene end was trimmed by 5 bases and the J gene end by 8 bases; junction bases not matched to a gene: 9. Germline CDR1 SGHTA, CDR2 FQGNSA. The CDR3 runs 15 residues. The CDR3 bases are TGTGCCAGCAGCCCGGGGACAGGGGTGTTCGACATTCAGTACTTC. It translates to CASSPGTGVFDIQYF. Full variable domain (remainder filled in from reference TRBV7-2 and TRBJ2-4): GAGVSQSPSNKVTEKGKDVELRCDPISGHTALYWYRQSLGQGLEFLIYFQGNSAPDKSGLPSDRFSAERTGGSVSTLTIQRTQQEDSAVYLCASSPGTGVFDIQYFGAGTRLSVL.

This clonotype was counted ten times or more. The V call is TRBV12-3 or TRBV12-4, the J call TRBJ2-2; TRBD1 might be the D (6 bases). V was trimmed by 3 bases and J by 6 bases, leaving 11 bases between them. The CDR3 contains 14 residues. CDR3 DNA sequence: TGTGCCAGCAGTTTCCCAGGGGATGCCGGGGAGCTGTTTTTT. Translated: CASSFPGDAGELFF.

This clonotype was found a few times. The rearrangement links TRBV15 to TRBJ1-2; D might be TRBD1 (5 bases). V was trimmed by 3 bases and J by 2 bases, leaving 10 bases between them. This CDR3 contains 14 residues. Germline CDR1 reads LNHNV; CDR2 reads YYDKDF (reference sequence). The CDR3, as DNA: TGTGCCACCAGCAGGGACTGGGGGAACTATGGCTACACCTTC. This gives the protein CATSRDWGNYGYTF.

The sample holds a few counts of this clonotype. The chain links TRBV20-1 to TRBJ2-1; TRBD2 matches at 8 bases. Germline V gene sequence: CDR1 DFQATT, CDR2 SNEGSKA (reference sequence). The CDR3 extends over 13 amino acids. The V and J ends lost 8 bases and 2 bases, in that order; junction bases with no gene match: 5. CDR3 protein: CSQRGIPYNEQFF. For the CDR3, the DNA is TGCAGTCAGCGGGGGATCCCCTACAATGAGCAGTTCTTC.

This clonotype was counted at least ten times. CDR3 loop: CSARGAYEQYF. The CDR3 nucleotides are TGCAGTGCCCGGGGGGCATACGAGCAGTACTTC. V and J are TRBV20-1 and TRBJ2-7, with D tentatively TRBD2 (7 bases). From germline, CDR1 is DFQATT and CDR2 SNEGSKA (reference sequence). This CDR3 has 11 amino acids. V was shortened by 6 bases and J by 4 bases, with 10 bases between the two germline ends.

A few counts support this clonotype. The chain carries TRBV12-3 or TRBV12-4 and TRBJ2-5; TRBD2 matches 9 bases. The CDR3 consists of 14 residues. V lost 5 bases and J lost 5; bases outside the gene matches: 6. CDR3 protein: CASSSGGRGETQYF. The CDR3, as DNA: TGTGCCAGCAGTAGCGGGGGGCGAGGGGAGACCCAGTACTTC.

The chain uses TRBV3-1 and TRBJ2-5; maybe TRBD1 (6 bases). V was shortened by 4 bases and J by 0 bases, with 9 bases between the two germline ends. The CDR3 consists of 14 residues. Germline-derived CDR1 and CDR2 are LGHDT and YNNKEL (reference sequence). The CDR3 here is CASSPRTDQETQYF. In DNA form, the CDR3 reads TGTGCCAGCAGCCCGCGGACAGACCAAGAGACCCAGTACTTC.

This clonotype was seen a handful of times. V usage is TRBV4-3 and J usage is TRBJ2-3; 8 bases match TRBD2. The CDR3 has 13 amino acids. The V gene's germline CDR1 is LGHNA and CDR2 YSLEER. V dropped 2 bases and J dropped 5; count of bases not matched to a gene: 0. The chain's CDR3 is CASSQLAGDTQYF. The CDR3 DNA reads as TGCGCCAGCAGCCAACTAGCGGGAGATACGCAGTATTTT.

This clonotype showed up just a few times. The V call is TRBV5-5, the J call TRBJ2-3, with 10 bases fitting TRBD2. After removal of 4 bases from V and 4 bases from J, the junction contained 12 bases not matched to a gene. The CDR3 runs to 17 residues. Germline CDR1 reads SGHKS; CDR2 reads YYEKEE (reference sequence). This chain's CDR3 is CASSVKGLAGASDTQYF. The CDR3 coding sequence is TGTGCCAGCAGCGTGAAGGGTCTAGCGGGGGCGTCAGATACGCAGTATTTT.

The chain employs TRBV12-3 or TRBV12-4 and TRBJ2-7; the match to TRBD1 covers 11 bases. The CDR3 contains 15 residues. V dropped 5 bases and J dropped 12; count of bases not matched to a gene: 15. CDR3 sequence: CASSPHPGQGVGAYF. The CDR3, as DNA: TGTGCCAGCAGTCCTCACCCGGGACAGGGGGTTGGGGCGTACTTC.

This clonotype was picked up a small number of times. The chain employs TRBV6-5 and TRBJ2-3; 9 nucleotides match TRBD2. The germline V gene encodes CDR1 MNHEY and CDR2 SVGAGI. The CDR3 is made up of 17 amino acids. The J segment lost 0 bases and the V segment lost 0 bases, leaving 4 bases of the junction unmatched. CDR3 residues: CASSYSTRGGSTDTQYF. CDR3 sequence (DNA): TGTGCCAGCAGTTACTCGACGCGGGGGGGGAGCACAGATACGCAGTATTTT.

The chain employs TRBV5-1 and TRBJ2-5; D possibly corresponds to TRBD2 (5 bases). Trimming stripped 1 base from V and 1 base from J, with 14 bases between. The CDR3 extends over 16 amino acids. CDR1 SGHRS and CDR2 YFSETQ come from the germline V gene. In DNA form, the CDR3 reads TGCGCCAGCAGCTTGAACCCCAGCGGAGGCCAAGAGACCCAGTACTTC. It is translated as CASSLNPSGGQETQYF.

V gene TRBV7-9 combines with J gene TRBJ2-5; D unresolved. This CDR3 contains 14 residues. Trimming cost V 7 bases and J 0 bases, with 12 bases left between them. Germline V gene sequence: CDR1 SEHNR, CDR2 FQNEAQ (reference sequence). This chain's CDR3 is CASTLGMYQETQYF. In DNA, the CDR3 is TGTGCCAGCACATTAGGAATGTACCAAGAGACCCAGTACTTC.

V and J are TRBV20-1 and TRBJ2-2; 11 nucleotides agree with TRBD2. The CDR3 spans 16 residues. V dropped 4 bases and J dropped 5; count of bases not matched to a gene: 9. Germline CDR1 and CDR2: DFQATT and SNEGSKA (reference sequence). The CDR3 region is CSAILAGARGTGELFF. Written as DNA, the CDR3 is TGCAGTGCTATACTAGCGGGAGCAAGGGGGACCGGGGAGCTGTTTTTT.